The clone carrying this TCR beta chain was detected only a few times. This record comes from a study of blood T cell repertoires in COVID-19. Study-level information: Acute and convalescent COVID-19 samples came from the United States, Italy and Spain. PBMCs, B-cell-depleted T cells, or T cells were the source of the cDNA or gDNA that made up the material.

Using immunoSEQ multiplex PCR, the repertoire was profiled, and TCRdb retains in-frame clones only, with some absent. The table shows 150,000 or so clones, with more than 60% occurring only once. CDR1 and CDR2 (germline): MNHNY, SVGAGI (reference sequence). The V and J ends lost 5 bases and 0 bases, in that order; junction bases with no gene match: 6. There are 15 residues in the CDR3. What was sequenced was peripheral blood. The chain carries TRBV6-6 and TRBJ2-7; 8 nucleotides match TRBD2. This receptor was identified in a woman in her forties or fifties with active or convalescent COVID-19. CDR3 DNA: TGTGCCAGCAGTCATACCGGGACTAGCTCCTACGAGCAGTACTTC. As protein: CASSHTGTSSYEQYF.